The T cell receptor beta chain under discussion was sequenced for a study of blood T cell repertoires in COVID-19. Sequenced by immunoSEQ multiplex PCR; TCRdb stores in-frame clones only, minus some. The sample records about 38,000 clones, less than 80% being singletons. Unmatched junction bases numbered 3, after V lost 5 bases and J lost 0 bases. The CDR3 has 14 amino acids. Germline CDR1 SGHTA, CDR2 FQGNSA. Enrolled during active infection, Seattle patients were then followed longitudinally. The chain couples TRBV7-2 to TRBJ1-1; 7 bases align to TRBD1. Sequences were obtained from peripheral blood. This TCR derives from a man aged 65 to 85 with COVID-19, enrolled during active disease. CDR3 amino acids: CASSLGQLNTEAFF. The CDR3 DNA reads TGTGCCAGCAGCCTGGGACAGTTGAACACTGAAGCTTTCTTT.